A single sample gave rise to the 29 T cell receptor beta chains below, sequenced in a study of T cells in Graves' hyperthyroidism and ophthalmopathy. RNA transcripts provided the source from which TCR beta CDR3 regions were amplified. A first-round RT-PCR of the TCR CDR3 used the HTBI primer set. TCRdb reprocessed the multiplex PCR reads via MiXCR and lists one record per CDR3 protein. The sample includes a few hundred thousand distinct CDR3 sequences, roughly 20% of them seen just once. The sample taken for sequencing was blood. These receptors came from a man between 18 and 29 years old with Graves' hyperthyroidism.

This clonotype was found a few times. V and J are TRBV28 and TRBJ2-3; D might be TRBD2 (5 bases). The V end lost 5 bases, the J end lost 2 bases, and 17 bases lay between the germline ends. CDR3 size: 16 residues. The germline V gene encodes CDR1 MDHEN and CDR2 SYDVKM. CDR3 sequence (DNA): TGTGCCAGCAGTACCGGACCCGGGGTTACCACAGATACGCAGTATTTT. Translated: CASSTGPGVTTDTQYF.

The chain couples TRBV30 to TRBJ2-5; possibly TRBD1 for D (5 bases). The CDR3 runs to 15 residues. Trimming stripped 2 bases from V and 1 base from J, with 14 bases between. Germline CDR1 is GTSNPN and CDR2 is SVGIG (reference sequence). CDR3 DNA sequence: TGTGCCTGGAGTATTTCGACAGCCTCCCAAGAGACCCAGTACTTC. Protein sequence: CAWSISTASQETQYF.

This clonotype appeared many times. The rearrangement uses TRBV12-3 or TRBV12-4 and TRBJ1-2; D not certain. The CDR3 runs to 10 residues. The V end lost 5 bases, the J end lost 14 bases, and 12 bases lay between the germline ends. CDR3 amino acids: CASSTGGETF. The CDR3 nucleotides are TGTGCCAGCAGTACGGGTGGAGAAACCTTC.

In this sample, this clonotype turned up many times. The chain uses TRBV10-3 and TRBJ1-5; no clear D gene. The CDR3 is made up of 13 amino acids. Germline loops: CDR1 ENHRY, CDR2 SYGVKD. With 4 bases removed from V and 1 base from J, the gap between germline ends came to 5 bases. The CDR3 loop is CAISAASNQPQHF. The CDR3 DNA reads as TGTGCCATCAGTGCTGCGAGCAATCAGCCCCAGCATTTT.

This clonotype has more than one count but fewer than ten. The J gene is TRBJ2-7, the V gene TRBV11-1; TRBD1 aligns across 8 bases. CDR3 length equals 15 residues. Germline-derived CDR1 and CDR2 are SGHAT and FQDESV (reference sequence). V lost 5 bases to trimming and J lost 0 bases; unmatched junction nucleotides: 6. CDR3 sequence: CASSVDRGNSYEQYF. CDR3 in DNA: TGTGCCAGCAGCGTTGACAGGGGAAACTCCTACGAGCAGTACTTC.

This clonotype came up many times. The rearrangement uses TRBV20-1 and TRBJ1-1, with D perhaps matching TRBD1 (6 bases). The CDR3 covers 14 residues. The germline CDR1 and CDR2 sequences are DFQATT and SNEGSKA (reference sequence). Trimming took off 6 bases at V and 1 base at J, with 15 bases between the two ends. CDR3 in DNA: TGCAGTGCCTTCGGGGGCAGGGAGAACACTGAAGCTTTCTTT. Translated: CSAFGGRENTEAFF.

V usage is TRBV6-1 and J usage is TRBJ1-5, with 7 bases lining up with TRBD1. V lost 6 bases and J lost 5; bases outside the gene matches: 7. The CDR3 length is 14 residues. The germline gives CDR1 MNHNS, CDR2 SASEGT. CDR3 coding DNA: TGTGCCAGCAGGACGGACAGGTCCTATCAGCCCCAGCATTTT. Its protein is CASRTDRSYQPQHF.

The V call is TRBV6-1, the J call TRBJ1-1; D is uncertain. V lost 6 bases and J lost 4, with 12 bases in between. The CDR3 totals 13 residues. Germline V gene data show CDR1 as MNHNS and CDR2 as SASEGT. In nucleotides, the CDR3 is TGTGCCAGCAGATGGGATATGAGCACTGAAGCTTTCTTT. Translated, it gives CASRWDMSTEAFF.

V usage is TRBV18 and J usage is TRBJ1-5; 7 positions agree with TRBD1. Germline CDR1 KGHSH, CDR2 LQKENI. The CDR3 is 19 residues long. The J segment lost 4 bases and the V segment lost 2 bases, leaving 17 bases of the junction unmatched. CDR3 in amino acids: CASSPRAFSQGEFNQPQHF. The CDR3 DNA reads TGTGCCAGCTCACCAAGAGCCTTTAGCCAGGGGGAGTTTAATCAGCCCCAGCATTTT.

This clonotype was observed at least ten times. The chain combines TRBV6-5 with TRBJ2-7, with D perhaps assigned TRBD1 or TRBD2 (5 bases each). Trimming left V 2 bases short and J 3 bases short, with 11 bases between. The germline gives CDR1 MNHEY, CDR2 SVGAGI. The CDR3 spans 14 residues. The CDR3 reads CASSYLGTGYEQYF. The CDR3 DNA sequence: TGTGCCAGCAGTTACCTAGGGACCGGCTACGAGCAGTACTTC.

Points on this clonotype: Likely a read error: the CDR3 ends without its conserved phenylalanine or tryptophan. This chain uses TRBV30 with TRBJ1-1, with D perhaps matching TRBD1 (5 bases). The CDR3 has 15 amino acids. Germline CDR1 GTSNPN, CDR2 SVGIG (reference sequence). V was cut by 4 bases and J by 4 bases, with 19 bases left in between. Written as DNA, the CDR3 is TGTGCCTGGACTTTGCGACGCAGGGACTTCACTGAAGCTTTCTGT. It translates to CAWTLRRRDFTEAFC.

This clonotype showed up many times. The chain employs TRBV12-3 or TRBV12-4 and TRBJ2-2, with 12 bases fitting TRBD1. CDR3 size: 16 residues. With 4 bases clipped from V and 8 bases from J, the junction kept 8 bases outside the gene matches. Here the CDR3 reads CASSSRDRGPFGELFF. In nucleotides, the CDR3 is TGTGCCAGCAGTTCCCGGGACAGGGGGCCTTTTGGGGAGCTGTTTTTT.

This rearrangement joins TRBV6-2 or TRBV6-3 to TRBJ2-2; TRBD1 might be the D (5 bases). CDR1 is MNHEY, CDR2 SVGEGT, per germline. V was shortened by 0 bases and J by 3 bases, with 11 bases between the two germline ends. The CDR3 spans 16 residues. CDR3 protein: CASSYSPGWDTGELFF. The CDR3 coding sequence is TGTGCCAGCAGTTACTCGCCAGGGTGGGACACCGGGGAGCTGTTTTTT.

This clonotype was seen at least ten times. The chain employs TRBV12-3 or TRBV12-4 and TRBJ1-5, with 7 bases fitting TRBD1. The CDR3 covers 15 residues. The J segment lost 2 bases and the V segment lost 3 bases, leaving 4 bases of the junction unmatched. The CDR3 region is CASSLTGSGNQPQHF. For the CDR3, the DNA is TGTGCCAGCAGTTTGACAGGGAGCGGCAATCAGCCCCAGCATTTT.

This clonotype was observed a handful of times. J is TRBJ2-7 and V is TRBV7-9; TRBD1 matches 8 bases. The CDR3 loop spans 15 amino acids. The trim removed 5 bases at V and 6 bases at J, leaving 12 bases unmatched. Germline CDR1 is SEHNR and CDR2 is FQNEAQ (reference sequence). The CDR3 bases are TGTGCCAGCAGCCATGAGGACAGGGCCTCTCTCGAGCAGTACTTC. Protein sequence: CASSHEDRASLEQYF.

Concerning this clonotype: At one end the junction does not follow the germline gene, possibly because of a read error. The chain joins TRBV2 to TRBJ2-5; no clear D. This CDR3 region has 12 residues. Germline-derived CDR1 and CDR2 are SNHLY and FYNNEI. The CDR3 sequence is CASSEVEETKYF. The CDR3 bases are TGTGCCAGCAGTGAAGTCGAGGAGACCAAGTACTTC. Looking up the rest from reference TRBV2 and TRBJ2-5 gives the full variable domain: EPEVTQTPSHQVTQMGQEVILRCVPISNHLYFYWYRQILGQKVEFLVSFYNNEISEKSEIFDDQFSVERPDGSNFTLKIRSTKLEDSAMYFCASSEVEETKYFGPGTRLLVL.

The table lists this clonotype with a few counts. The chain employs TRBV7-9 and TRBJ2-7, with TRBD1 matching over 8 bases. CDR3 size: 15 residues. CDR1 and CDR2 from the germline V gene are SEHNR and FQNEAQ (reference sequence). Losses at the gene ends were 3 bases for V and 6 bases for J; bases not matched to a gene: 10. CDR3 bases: TGTGCCAGCAGCTTGCCGACAGGGGATTTGATCGAGCAGTACTTC. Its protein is CASSLPTGDLIEQYF.

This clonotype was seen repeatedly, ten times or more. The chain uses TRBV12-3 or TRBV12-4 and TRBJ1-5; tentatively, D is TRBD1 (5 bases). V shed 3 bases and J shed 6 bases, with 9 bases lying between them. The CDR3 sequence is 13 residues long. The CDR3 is CASSLGGSQPQHF. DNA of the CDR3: TGTGCCAGCAGTTTGGGGGGATCTCAGCCCCAGCATTTT.

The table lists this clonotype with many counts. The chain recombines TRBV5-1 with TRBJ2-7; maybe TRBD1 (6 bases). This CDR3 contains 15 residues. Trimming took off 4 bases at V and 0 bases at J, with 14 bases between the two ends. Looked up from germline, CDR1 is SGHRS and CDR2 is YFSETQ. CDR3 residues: CASSVTGLRSYEQYF. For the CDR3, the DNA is TGCGCCAGCAGCGTTACAGGGCTCCGCTCCTACGAGCAGTACTTC. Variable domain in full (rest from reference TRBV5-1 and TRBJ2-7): KAGVTQTPRYLIKTRGQQVTLSCSPISGHRSVSWYQQTPGQGLQFLFEYFSETQRNKGNFPGRFSGRQFSNSRSEMNVSTLELGDSALYLCASSVTGLRSYEQYFGPGTRLTVT.

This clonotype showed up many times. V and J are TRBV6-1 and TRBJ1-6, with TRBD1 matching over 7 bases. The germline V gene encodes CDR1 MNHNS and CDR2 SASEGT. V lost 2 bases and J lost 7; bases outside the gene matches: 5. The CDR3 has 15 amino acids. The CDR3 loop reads CASSEQGQPNSPLHF. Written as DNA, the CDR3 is TGTGCCAGCAGTGAACAGGGACAGCCGAATTCACCCCTCCACTTT.

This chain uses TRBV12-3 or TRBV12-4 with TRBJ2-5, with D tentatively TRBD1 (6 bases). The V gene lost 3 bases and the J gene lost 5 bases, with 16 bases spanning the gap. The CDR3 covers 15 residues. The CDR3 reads CASSLGAGEWETQYF. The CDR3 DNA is TGTGCCAGCAGTTTGGGGGCAGGGGAATGGGAGACCCAGTACTTC.

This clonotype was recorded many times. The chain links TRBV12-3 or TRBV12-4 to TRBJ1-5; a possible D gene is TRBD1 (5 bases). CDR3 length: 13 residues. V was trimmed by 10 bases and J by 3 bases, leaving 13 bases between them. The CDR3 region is CAIAGRLNQPQHF. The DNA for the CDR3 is TGTGCCATCGCGGGACGGCTCAATCAGCCCCAGCATTTT.

The CDR3 DNA reads TGTGCCAGCAGCTTAAAGAGTTTAAGGGGACAGTTCTCTGGAAACACCATATATTTT. It encodes CASSLKSLRGQFSGNTIYF. The rearrangement joins TRBV7-3 to TRBJ1-3; TRBD1 matches 7 bases. V was pared by 1 base and J by 0 bases, with 12 bases of the junction left unmatched. The length of the CDR3 is 19 residues. CDR1 is SGHTA, CDR2 FQGTGA, per germline. Based on the CDR3 plus reference TRBV7-3 and TRBJ1-3, the full variable domain is GAGVSQTPSNKVTEKGKYVELRCDPISGHTALYWYRQSLGQGPEFLIYFQGTGAADDSGLPNDRFFAVRPEGSVSTLKIQRTERGDSAVYLCASSLKSLRGQFSGNTIYFGEGSWLTVV.

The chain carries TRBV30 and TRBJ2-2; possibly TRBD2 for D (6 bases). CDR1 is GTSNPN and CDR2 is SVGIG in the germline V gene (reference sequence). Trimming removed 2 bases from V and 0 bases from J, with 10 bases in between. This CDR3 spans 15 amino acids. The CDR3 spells CAWSSGGANTGELFF. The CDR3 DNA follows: TGTGCCTGGAGTTCGGGCGGGGCGAACACCGGGGAGCTGTTTTTT.

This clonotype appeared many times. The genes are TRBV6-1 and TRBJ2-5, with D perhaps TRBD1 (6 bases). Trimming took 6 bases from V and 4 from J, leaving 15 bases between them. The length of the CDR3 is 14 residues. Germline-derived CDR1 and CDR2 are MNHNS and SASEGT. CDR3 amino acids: CASSPVRGVETQYF. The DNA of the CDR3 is TGTGCCAGCAGCCCCGTCAGGGGAGTAGAGACCCAGTACTTC.

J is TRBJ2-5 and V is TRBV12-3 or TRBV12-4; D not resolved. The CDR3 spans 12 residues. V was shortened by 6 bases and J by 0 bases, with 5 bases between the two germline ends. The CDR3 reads CASRSYQETQYF. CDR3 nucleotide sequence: TGTGCCAGCAGGTCGTACCAAGAGACCCAGTACTTC.

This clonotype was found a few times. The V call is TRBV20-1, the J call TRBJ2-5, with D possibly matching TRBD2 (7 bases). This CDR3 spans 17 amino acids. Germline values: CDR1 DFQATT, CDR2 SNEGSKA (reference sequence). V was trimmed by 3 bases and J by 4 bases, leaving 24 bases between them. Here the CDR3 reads CSASLVFGGRLPETQYF. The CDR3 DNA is TGCAGTGCTAGTCTTGTGTTCGGGGGGCGCCTACCAGAGACCCAGTACTTC.

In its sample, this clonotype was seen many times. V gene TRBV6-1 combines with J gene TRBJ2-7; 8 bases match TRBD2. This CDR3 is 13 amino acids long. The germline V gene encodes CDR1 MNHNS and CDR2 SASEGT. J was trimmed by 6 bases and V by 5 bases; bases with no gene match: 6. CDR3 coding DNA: TGTGCCAGCAGTCCGGGGGGGCAGGGCGAGCAGTACTTC. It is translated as CASSPGGQGEQYF.

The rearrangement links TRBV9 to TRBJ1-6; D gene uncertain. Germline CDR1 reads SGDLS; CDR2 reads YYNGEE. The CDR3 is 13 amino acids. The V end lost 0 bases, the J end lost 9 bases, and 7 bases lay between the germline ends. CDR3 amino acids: CASSVGGVSPLHF. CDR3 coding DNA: TGTGCCAGCAGCGTAGGGGGTGTTTCACCCCTCCACTTT.